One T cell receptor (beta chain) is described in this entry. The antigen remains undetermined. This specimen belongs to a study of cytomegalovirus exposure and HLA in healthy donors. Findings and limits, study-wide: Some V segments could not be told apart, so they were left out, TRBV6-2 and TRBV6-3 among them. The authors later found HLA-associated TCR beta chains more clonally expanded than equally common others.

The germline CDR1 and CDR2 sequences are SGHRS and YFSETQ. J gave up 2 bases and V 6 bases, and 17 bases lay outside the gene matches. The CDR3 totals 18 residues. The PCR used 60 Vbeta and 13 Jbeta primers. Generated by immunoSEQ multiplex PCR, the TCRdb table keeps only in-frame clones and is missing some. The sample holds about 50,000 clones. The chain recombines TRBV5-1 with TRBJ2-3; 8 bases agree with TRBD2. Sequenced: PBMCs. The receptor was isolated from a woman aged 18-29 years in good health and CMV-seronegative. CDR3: CASTYYSGASGSTDTQYF. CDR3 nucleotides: TGCGCCAGCACATACTATTCGGGGGCTAGCGGGTCCACAGATACGCAGTATTTT.